This section outlines one T cell receptor beta chain sequence together with its context. This record comes from a study of blood T cell repertoires in COVID-19. Looking at the study overall: Donors in the United States, Italy and Spain gave samples during acute or convalescent COVID-19. Sources were T cells, B-cell-depleted T cells, or PBMCs; the material itself was cDNA or gDNA.

The V end was cut by 9 bases, the J end by 0 bases, with 11 bases between. The germline gives CDR1 LNHNV, CDR2 YYDKDF (reference sequence). This CDR3 is built from 13 residues. Original data processing: Reference gene primer amplification gave estimated nucleated cell counts. Libraries were prepared by immunoSEQ multiplex PCR; TCRdb keeps only in-frame clonotypes and omits some of them. D and trimming were read from the DNA, whereas the V and J calls and clone size are those reported in that table. The profile shows 65,000 to 100,000 clones, under 85% of them singletons. The sequence came from a human donor in a cohort sampled during active COVID-19. Sequencing was carried out using peripheral blood. The J gene is TRBJ1-1, the V gene TRBV15; no firm D call. CDR3 DNA: TGTGCCACACGAGCGGAAATGAACACTGAAGCTTTCTTT. It translates to CATRAEMNTEAFF.